These 17 T cell receptor beta chains share one sample of origin, sequenced in a study of T cell changes during pregnancy in multiple sclerosis. Produced via immunoSEQ multiplex PCR; TCRdb's table is partial and in-frame only. Here the sample spans approximately 49,000 clones, 88% being singletons. The sample consisted of CD4+ T cells from peripheral blood mononuclear cells, taken in the second trimester of pregnancy. Every receptor here comes from a female donor with multiple sclerosis, enrolled in a pregnancy study.

This chain uses TRBV9 with TRBJ2-7, with D hard to call. Trimming took 0 bases from V and 1 from J, leaving 14 bases between them. The germline V gene has CDR1 SGDLS and CDR2 YYNGEE. The length of the CDR3 is 16 residues. The CDR3 loop is CASSVGLTTLSYEQYF. DNA of the CDR3: TGTGCCAGCAGCGTAGGTCTGACGACTTTGTCCTACGAGCAGTACTTC.

This clone turned up a few times. The V call is TRBV18, the J call TRBJ2-5, with no clear D. V dropped 2 bases and J dropped 2 bases, with 9 bases sitting between them. The CDR3 loop spans 14 amino acids. Germline values: CDR1 KGHSH, CDR2 LQKENI. CDR3 region: CASSPSSGQETQYF. In DNA form, the CDR3 reads TGTGCCAGCTCACCAAGTTCCGGTCAAGAGACCCAGTACTTC.

This clone is a singleton in its sample. Other DNA sequences within the sample encode an identical CDR3. V gene TRBV5-4 combines with J gene TRBJ2-2; no definite D call. Germline V gene data show CDR1 as SGHNT and CDR2 as YYREEE (reference sequence). Trimming pared 0 bases from V and 5 bases from J, leaving 5 bases between. The CDR3 extends over 13 amino acids. CDR3 loop: CASSLARTGELFF. CDR3 DNA sequence: TGTGCCAGCAGCTTGGCGCGGACCGGGGAGCTGTTTTTT. The full variable domain, in which reference TRBV5-4 and TRBJ2-2 provide the parts outside the CDR3, is ETGVTQSPTHLIKTRGQQVTLRCSSQSGHNTVSWYQQALGQGPQFIFQYYREEENGRGNFPPRFSGLQFPNYSSELNVNALELDDSALYLCASSLARTGELFFGEGSRLTVL.

The chain recombines TRBV19 with TRBJ2-5; TRBD1 matches at 7 bases. The trim removed 5 bases at V and 6 bases at J, leaving 6 bases unmatched. Germline CDR1 and CDR2: LNHDA and SQIVND (reference sequence). The CDR3 is 13 residues long. The CDR3 protein is CASSSDRSKTQYF. The DNA of the CDR3 is TGTGCCAGTAGTTCGGACAGGTCTAAGACCCAGTACTTC.

The chain employs TRBV13 and TRBJ2-2; tentatively, D is TRBD2 (6 bases). The CDR3 runs to 16 residues. Trimming cost V 4 bases and J 3 bases, with 15 bases left between them. Germline values: CDR1 PRHDT, CDR2 FYEKMQ (reference sequence). The CDR3 loop is CASSSLALIDTGELFF. The CDR3 coding sequence is TGTGCCAGCAGCTCCCTAGCGTTGATCGACACCGGGGAGCTGTTTTTT. Variable domain in full (rest from reference TRBV13 and TRBJ2-2): AAGVIQSPRHLIKEKRETATLKCYPIPRHDTVYWYQQGPGQDPQFLISFYEKMQSDKGSIPDRFSAQQFSDYHSELNMSSLELGDSALYFCASSSLALIDTGELFFGEGSRLTVL.

This chain joins TRBV7-9 and TRBJ2-3, with 10 nucleotides matching TRBD2. CDR3 length equals 18 residues. Germline CDR1 is SEHNR and CDR2 is FQNEAQ (reference sequence). The J segment lost 4 bases and the V segment lost 3 bases, leaving 13 bases of the junction unmatched. CDR3 in amino acids: CASSFFPYSGRWADTQYF. CDR3 nucleotides: TGTGCCAGCAGCTTTTTTCCCTATAGCGGGAGGTGGGCAGATACGCAGTATTTT. The full variable domain, rest sourced from reference TRBV7-9 and TRBJ2-3, is DTGVSQNPRHKITKRGQNVTFRCDPISEHNRLYWYRQTLGQGPEFLTYFQNEAQLEKSRLLSDRFSAERPKGSFSTLEIQRTEQGDSAMYLCASSFFPYSGRWADTQYFGPGTRLTVL.

The genes are TRBV30 and TRBJ2-5, with TRBD1 identical over 7 bases. CDR1 and CDR2 from the germline V gene are GTSNPN and SVGIG (reference sequence). The J segment lost 5 bases and the V segment lost 5 bases, leaving 14 bases of the junction unmatched. This CDR3 is built from 15 residues. CDR3 amino acids: CAWAFEDRRQETQYF. The CDR3, as DNA: TGTGCCTGGGCTTTCGAGGACAGGCGACAGGAGACCCAGTACTTC.

This clone occurred a few times. This sequence joins TRBV5-1 and TRBJ2-7; 7 bases align to TRBD1. Germline assignment: CDR1 SGHRS and CDR2 YFSETQ. Trimming at V came to 1 base and at J to 4 bases, leaving 5 bases not matched to a gene. There are 14 residues in the CDR3. The CDR3 region is CASSLRQGNYEQYF. For the CDR3, the DNA is TGCGCCAGCAGCTTGCGACAGGGAAATTACGAGCAGTACTTC.

This clone was seen a single time. This rearrangement joins TRBV5-1 to TRBJ1-2, with D hard to call. V was trimmed by 5 bases and J by 1 base, leaving 12 bases between them. Per germline, CDR1 SGHRS and CDR2 YFSETQ. The CDR3 totals 14 residues. The CDR3 nucleotides read TGCGCCAGCAGTATACCCACAGATAACTATGGCTACACCTTC. Protein product: CASSIPTDNYGYTF.

CDR3 DNA: TGTGCCTTTACTCGGGGGATCTACAATGAGCAGTTCTTC. It encodes CAFTRGIYNEQFF. This chain joins TRBV30 and TRBJ2-1; tentative D call: TRBD2 (6 bases). The CDR3 length is 13 residues. Per the germline V gene, CDR1 is GTSNPN and CDR2 is SVGIG (reference sequence). V was cut by 7 bases and J by 3 bases, with 13 bases left in between.

This clone turned up a few times. The chain recombines TRBV6-5 with TRBJ2-2; weak D call: TRBD2 (5 bases). The CDR3 is 15 residues long. V lost 6 bases, J lost 6 bases, and 17 bases lay in between. Germline V gene lookup returns CDR1 MNHEY and CDR2 SVGAGI. For the CDR3, the DNA is TGTGCCAGCAGACTCGACTACCACGGTGCCGGGGAGCTGTTTTTT. It specifies CASRLDYHGAGELFF.

This sequence joins TRBV6-5 and TRBJ2-7, with D possibly matching TRBD1 (6 bases). There are 15 residues in the CDR3. V gave up 5 bases and J gave up 0 bases, with 14 bases separating them. CDR1 is MNHEY and CDR2 is SVGAGI in the germline V gene. The CDR3 DNA reads TGTGCCAGCAGTATTGGACAGCTGTCCTCCTACGAGCAGTACTTC. Its protein product is CASSIGQLSSYEQYF.

The chain joins TRBV18 to TRBJ1-1; no reliable D call. Germline V gives CDR1 KGHSH, CDR2 LQKENI. The CDR3 has 13 amino acids. V lost 3 bases, J lost 3 bases, and 8 bases lay in between. For the CDR3, the DNA is TGTGCCAGCTCACCCATGCAGGACACTGAAGCTTTCTTT. It is translated as CASSPMQDTEAFF.

The chain couples TRBV28 to TRBJ2-5, with a weak D call TRBD2 (6 bases). Germline lookup yields CDR1 MDHEN and CDR2 SYDVKM. With 5 bases removed from V and 5 bases from J, the gap between germline ends came to 15 bases. The CDR3 is 14 residues long. The CDR3 DNA sequence: TGTGCCAGCAGTCTCCGACTAGAAACTGAGACCCAGTACTTC. This codes for CASSLRLETETQYF.

This clone is a singleton in its sample. V is TRBV4-3 and J is TRBJ2-5; D is perhaps TRBD2 (5 bases). Germline CDR1 and CDR2: LGHNA and YSLEER. This CDR3 has 16 amino acids. V dropped 0 bases and J dropped 7 bases, with 18 bases sitting between them. The CDR3 loop is CASSQDPTISRGTQYF. CDR3 coding DNA: TGCGCCAGCAGCCAAGATCCGACTATTTCCCGGGGGACCCAGTACTTC.

The chain joins TRBV7-7 to TRBJ2-5; 7 positions agree with TRBD1. Trimming removed 8 bases from V and 2 bases from J; junction bases left unmatched: 8. Germline V lookup: CDR1 SSHAT, CDR2 FNYEAQ (reference sequence). The CDR3 length is 14 residues. CDR3 region: CASSLQGLQETQYF. As DNA, the CDR3 is TGTGCCAGCTCTCTACAGGGGCTACAAGAGACCCAGTACTTC.

The V gene is TRBV4-1, the J gene TRBJ1-5; 8 bases are a match to TRBD1. J was trimmed by 5 bases and V by 3 bases; bases with no gene match: 12. Germline-derived CDR1 and CDR2 are MGHRA and YSYEKL. This CDR3 is built from 17 residues. The CDR3 DNA reads as TGCGCCAGCAGCCATAGGGGGGGACAGGTAACCGATCAGCCCCAGCATTTT. This translates into CASSHRGGQVTDQPQHF.